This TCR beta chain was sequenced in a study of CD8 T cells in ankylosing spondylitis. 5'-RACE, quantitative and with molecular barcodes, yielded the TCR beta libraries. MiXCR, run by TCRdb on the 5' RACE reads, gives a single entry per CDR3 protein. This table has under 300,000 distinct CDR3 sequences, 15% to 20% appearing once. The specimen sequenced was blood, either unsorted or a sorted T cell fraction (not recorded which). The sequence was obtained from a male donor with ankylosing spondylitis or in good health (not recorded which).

CDR3: CASSRTGPTLGQYF. The DNA for the CDR3 is TGTGCCAGCAGTCGGACGGGCCCCACCTTGGGGCAGTACTTC. The chain uses TRBV27 and TRBJ2-7, with D uncertain. Germline loops: CDR1 MNHEY, CDR2 SMNVEV (reference sequence). The length of the CDR3 is 14 residues. With 5 bases removed from V and 9 bases from J, the gap between germline ends came to 20 bases.